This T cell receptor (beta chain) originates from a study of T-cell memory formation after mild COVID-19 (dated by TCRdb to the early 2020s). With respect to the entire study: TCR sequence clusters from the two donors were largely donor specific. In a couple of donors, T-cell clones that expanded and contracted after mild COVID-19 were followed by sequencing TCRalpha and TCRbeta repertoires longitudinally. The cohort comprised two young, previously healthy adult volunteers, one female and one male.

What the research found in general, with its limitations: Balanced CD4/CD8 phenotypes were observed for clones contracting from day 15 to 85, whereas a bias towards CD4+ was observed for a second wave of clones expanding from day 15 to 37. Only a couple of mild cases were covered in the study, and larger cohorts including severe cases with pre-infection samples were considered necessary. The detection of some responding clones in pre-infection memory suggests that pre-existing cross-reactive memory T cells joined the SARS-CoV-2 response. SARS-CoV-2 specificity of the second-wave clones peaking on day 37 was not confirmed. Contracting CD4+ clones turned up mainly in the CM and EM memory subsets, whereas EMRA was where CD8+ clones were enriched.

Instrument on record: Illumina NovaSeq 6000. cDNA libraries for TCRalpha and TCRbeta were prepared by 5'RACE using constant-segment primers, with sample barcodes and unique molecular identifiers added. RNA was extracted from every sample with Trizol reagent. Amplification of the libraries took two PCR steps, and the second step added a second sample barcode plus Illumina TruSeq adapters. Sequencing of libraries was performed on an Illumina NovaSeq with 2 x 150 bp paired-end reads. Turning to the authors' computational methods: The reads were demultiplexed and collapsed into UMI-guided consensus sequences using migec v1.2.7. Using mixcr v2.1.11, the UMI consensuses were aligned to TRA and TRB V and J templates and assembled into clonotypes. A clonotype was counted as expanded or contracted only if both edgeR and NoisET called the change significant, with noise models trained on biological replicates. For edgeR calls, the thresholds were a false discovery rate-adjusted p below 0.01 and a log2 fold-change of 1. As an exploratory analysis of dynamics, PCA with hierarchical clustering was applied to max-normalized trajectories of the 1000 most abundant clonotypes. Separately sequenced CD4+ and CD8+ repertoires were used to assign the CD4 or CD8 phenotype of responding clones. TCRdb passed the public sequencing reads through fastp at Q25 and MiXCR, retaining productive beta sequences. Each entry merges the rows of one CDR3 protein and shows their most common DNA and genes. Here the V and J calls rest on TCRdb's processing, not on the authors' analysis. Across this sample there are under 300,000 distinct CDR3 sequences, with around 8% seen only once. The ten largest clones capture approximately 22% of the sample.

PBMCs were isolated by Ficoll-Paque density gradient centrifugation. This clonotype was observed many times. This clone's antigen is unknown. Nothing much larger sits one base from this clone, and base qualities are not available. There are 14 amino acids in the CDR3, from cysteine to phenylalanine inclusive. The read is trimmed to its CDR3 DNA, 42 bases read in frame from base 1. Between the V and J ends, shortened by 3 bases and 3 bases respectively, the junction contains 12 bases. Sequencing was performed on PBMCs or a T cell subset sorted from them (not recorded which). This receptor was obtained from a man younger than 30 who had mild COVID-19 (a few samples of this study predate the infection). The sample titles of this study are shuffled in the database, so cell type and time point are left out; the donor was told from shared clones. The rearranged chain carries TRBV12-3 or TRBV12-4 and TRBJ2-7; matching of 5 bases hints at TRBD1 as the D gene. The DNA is TGTGCCAGCAGTTTTCCCCAGACAGTCTACGAGCAGTACTTC. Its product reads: CASSFPQTVYEQYF.